The 23 T cell receptor beta chains given below trace back to one sample, sequenced in a study of T cells expressing NK-cell markers. TCRdb derives one entry per CDR3 protein from the 5' RACE reads, leaving out DNA. The sample table sets out roughly 180,000 distinct CDR3 sequences. Sequenced sample: blood T cells: a sorted CD56 or NKG2C T cell subset, CD4+ or CD8+ T cells, or bulk PBMC T cells (not recorded which). Source of these receptors: a man aged 18-69 years in good health.

The chain is built from TRBV3-1 and TRBJ2-1. This CDR3 region has 13 residues. Germline V lookup: CDR1 LGHDT, CDR2 YNNKEL (reference sequence). CDR3 residues: CASSRIGYNEQFF.

V usage is TRBV28 and J usage is TRBJ2-3; there is no DNA to check the TCRdb D call of TRBD1. CDR1 is MDHEN and CDR2 is SYDVKM in the germline V gene. The CDR3 loop spans 15 amino acids. The CDR3 here is CASSLKAGAGDTQYF.

J is TRBJ2-1 and V is TRBV10-3; without DNA, the TCRdb call of TRBD1 cannot be checked. This CDR3 is 15 amino acids long. Germline values: CDR1 ENHRY, CDR2 SYGVKD. This CDR3 reads CAISEDRGVVNEQFF.

The chain joins TRBV4-1 to TRBJ1-5; TCRdb gives TRBD1 as the D gene, but with no DNA this cannot be confirmed. In germline, CDR1 is MGHRA, CDR2 YSYEKL. The CDR3 is 17 amino acids. CDR3 in amino acids: CASSQDHREVSNQPQHF.

The V call is TRBV12-3 or TRBV12-4, the J call TRBJ2-7; the D call of TRBD2 rests on TCRdb alone, since no DNA is present to check it. This CDR3 is built from 16 residues. CDR3 protein: CASSSRWASPTYEQYF.

The CDR3: CASSSDRGRNYGYTF. The gene calls are TRBV5-6 and TRBJ1-2; absent DNA, TCRdb's TRBD1 call cannot be checked. The CDR3 is made up of 15 amino acids. Per the germline V gene, CDR1 is SGHDT and CDR2 is YYEEEE. Full variable domain (rest looked up from reference TRBV5-6 and TRBJ1-2): DAGVTQSPTHLIKTRGQQVTLRCSPKSGHDTVSWYQQALGQGPQFIFQYYEEEERQRGNFPDRFSGHQFPNYSSELNVNALLLGDSALYLCASSSDRGRNYGYTFGSGTRLTVV.

CDR3 protein: CASSYRTINTEAFF. V is TRBV7-2 and J is TRBJ1-1; the D gene TCRdb calls, TRBD1, cannot be checked with no DNA. Germline values: CDR1 SGHTA, CDR2 FQGNSA. This CDR3 contains 14 residues.

The chain is built from TRBV7-9 and TRBJ2-1; without DNA, the TCRdb call of TRBD2 cannot be checked. This CDR3 has 15 residues. Germline CDR1 and CDR2: SEHNR and FQNEAQ (reference sequence). The CDR3 is CASSLELAGGNEQFF.

The chain has TRBV7-9 and TRBJ2-3; there is no DNA to check the TCRdb D call of TRBD2. Germline CDR1 is SEHNR and CDR2 is FQNEAQ (reference sequence). The CDR3 is 15 amino acids. CDR3 in amino acids: CASSFGPPSTDTQYF. Filled out from reference TRBV7-9 and TRBJ2-3, the complete variable domain reads DTGVSQNPRHKITKRGQNVTFRCDPISEHNRLYWYRQTLGQGPEFLTYFQNEAQLEKSRLLSDRFSAERPKGSFSTLEIQRTEQGDSAMYLCASSFGPPSTDTQYFGPGTRLTVL.

This chain connects TRBV9 to TRBJ1-2; TCRdb calls TRBD1, which cannot be checked without DNA. Germline CDR1 is SGDLS and CDR2 is YYNGEE. The length of the CDR3 is 11 residues. This CDR3 reads CASSVVGRYTF.

The chain has TRBV4-1 and TRBJ1-4; no DNA is available, so the TRBD1 call from TCRdb remains unchecked. This CDR3 comprises 15 residues. Germline V gene sequence: CDR1 MGHRA, CDR2 YSYEKL. The CDR3 spells CASSQHRGQPEKLFF.

The rearrangement links TRBV5-1 to TRBJ1-4; TCRdb designates TRBD1, a call that cannot be tested without DNA. The CDR3 sequence is 15 residues long. Germline-derived CDR1 and CDR2 are SGHRS and YFSETQ. CDR3 amino acids: CASSSYRGPNEKLFF.

This sequence joins TRBV20-1 and TRBJ1-5. In germline, CDR1 is DFQATT, CDR2 SNEGSKA (reference sequence). The CDR3 consists of 21 residues. The CDR3 protein is CSASLIKSGTAVAIWNQPQHF.

The V and J genes are TRBV4-1 and TRBJ1-5. CDR1 and CDR2 from the germline V gene are MGHRA and YSYEKL. The CDR3 has 15 amino acids. The CDR3 reads CASSQTTNYLAAQHF.

This chain links TRBV5-1 with TRBJ2-2; TCRdb's D call, TRBD2, is unchecked because there is no DNA. In germline, CDR1 is SGHRS, CDR2 YFSETQ. The CDR3 runs 18 residues. The CDR3: CASSLAPTSGGLSGELFF.

The chain joins TRBV5-6 to TRBJ2-1; the D call from TCRdb, TRBD1, cannot be confirmed without DNA. The germline V gene has CDR1 SGHDT and CDR2 YYEEEE. The CDR3 is made up of 14 amino acids. Here the CDR3 reads CASSHYLGANEQFF.

The chain carries TRBV27 and TRBJ2-6. Germline CDR1 is MNHEY and CDR2 is SMNVEV (reference sequence). The CDR3 loop spans 14 amino acids. This chain's CDR3 is CASSLVAGANVLTF.

The chain employs TRBV2 and TRBJ1-1; TCRdb designates TRBD1, a call that cannot be tested without DNA. Germline-derived CDR1 and CDR2 are SNHLY and FYNNEI. The length of the CDR3 is 16 residues. The CDR3 sequence is CASSEPSEGGRTEAFF.

This chain links TRBV20-1 with TRBJ1-2. Per germline, CDR1 DFQATT and CDR2 SNEGSKA (reference sequence). This CDR3 has 12 residues. Here the CDR3 reads CSATTDFYGYTF.

This chain uses TRBV19 with TRBJ2-1; the D gene TCRdb calls, TRBD1, cannot be checked with no DNA. The CDR3 is 15 amino acids. Germline CDR1 is LNHDA and CDR2 is SQIVND (reference sequence). CDR3 sequence: CASISDRASSNEQFF.

This chain uses TRBV5-6 with TRBJ1-5; no DNA is available, so the TRBD1 call from TCRdb remains unchecked. The germline gives CDR1 SGHDT, CDR2 YYEEEE. The CDR3 totals 15 residues. CDR3 amino acids: CASSLAQGSGQPQHF.

The gene calls are TRBV2 and TRBJ1-2. The CDR3 covers 17 residues. Germline V gene data show CDR1 as SNHLY and CDR2 as FYNNEI. The CDR3 spells CASSAHPLGSSLRGYTF.

The chain recombines TRBV10-3 with TRBJ2-7; there is no DNA to check the TCRdb D call of TRBD2. The CDR3 loop spans 14 amino acids. The germline gives CDR1 ENHRY, CDR2 SYGVKD. CDR3 residues: CAISEGWRADEQYF.